These 27 T cell receptor beta chains originate from one sample sequenced in a study of T cell changes during pregnancy in multiple sclerosis. The protocol was immunoSEQ multiplex PCR, while the TCRdb copy is restricted to in-frame clones and leaves out a portion. The table shows more than 65,000 clones, with 85% to 90% occurring only once. The sample was peripheral blood, taken after pregnancy. The receptors were sampled from a female donor in good health, enrolled as a control in a pregnancy study.

The V call is TRBV30, the J call TRBJ1-5; weak D call: TRBD1 (5 bases). The CDR3 totals 14 residues. The V end lost 0 bases, the J end lost 4 bases, and 10 bases lay between the germline ends. Germline-derived CDR1 and CDR2 are GTSNPN and SVGIG (reference sequence). CDR3 nucleotide sequence: TGTGCCTGGAGTGTACGCGGGGGAAATCAGCCCCAGCATTTT. As protein: CAWSVRGGNQPQHF. The entire variable domain, with the rest obtained from reference TRBV30 and TRBJ1-5, is as follows: SQTIHQWPATLVQPVGSPLSLECTVEGTSNPNLYWYRQAAGRGLQLLFYSVGIGQISSEVPQNLSASRPQDRQFILSSKKLLLSDSGFYLCAWSVRGGNQPQHFGDGTRLSIL.

CDR3 residues: CASSQLRDRGLDEQFF. CDR3 coding DNA: TGCGCCAGCAGTCAACTCCGGGACAGGGGGCTGGATGAGCAGTTCTTC. The chain couples TRBV23-1 to TRBJ2-1; 12 nucleotides align to TRBD1. TRBV23-1 is an ORF, and what it does is uncertain. The CDR3 contains 16 residues. J was trimmed by 8 bases and V by 2 bases; bases with no gene match: 7.

V and J are TRBV4-2 and TRBJ2-1, with D perhaps TRBD2 (5 bases). This CDR3 region has 16 residues. V lost 3 bases and J 4 bases, leaving 16 bases between the germline ends. Germline assignment: CDR1 LGHNA and CDR2 YNFKEQ. The CDR3 spells CASSHPAAENYNEQFF. CDR3 DNA sequence: TGTGCCAGCAGCCACCCGGCAGCGGAAAATTACAATGAGCAGTTCTTC.

This chain links TRBV11-2 with TRBJ2-5; 10 bases map to TRBD2. CDR1 is SGHAT, CDR2 FQNNGV, per germline. CDR3 length: 16 amino acids. V trimming: 1 base; J trimming: 3 bases; junction bases outside the gene matches: 5. The CDR3 sequence is CASSLVTGTSEETQYF. The CDR3 DNA sequence: TGTGCCAGCAGCTTAGTAACCGGGACTAGCGAAGAGACCCAGTACTTC.

The chain couples TRBV9 to TRBJ1-1; 8 bases align to TRBD1. CDR1 and CDR2 (germline): SGDLS, YYNGEE. V was clipped by 5 bases and J by 3 bases; unmatched bases: 6. The CDR3 length is 14 residues. CDR3 sequence (DNA): TGTGCCAGCAGGAGAGGACAGGGCCACACTGAAGCTTTCTTT. This codes for CASRRGQGHTEAFF.

V and J are TRBV19 and TRBJ2-3; 11 bases line up with TRBD2. This CDR3 comprises 15 residues. With 5 bases clipped from V and 4 bases from J, the junction kept 5 bases outside the gene matches. Germline V gene sequence: CDR1 LNHDA, CDR2 SQIVND (reference sequence). The CDR3 reads CASSPTSGSSDTQYF. In nucleotides, the CDR3 is TGTGCCAGTAGTCCCACTAGCGGGAGCTCAGATACGCAGTATTTT.

The V gene is TRBV28, the J gene TRBJ2-3, with TRBD2 matching over 12 bases. The germline CDR1 and CDR2 sequences are MDHEN and SYDVKM. J gave up 4 bases and V 11 bases, and 4 bases lay outside the gene matches. CDR3 length equals 13 residues. The CDR3 sequence: CAATSGRSDTQYF. The DNA of the CDR3 is TGTGCCGCGACTAGCGGGAGATCAGATACGCAGTATTTT.

This sequence joins TRBV6-1 and TRBJ2-7; D call uncertain. The V end lost 6 bases, the J end lost 4 bases, and 7 bases lay between the germline ends. The germline V gene encodes CDR1 MNHNS and CDR2 SASEGT. The CDR3 is 11 amino acids. The CDR3 here is CASRGPYEQYF. CDR3 nucleotides: TGTGCCAGCAGGGGCCCATACGAGCAGTACTTC.

This chain connects TRBV18 to TRBJ1-1; no clear D gene. The length of the CDR3 is 14 residues. Germline V lookup: CDR1 KGHSH, CDR2 LQKENI. V lost 5 bases, J lost 1 base, and 11 bases lay in between. The CDR3 region is CASSVHSTNTEAFF. CDR3 nucleotide sequence: TGTGCCAGCTCAGTTCACTCTACGAACACTGAAGCTTTCTTT.

The chain employs TRBV7-2 and TRBJ1-1; 8 bases fit TRBD1. V shed 5 bases, J shed 5 bases, and the junction held 7 bases outside the gene matches. Germline values: CDR1 SGHTA, CDR2 FQGNSA. This CDR3 has 14 residues. The CDR3 reads CASSTQGAGTEAFF. CDR3 bases: TGTGCCAGCAGCACTCAGGGGGCAGGAACTGAAGCTTTCTTT.

The chain couples TRBV19 to TRBJ2-7; 8 bases agree with TRBD1. The ends lost 5 bases at V and 5 bases at J; junction bases unmatched: 11. The CDR3 is made up of 15 amino acids. Germline V gene sequence: CDR1 LNHDA, CDR2 SQIVND (reference sequence). CDR3 nucleotides: TGTGCCAGTAGTCAGACCGGACAGGGCCCAAACGAGCAGTACTTC. Protein: CASSQTGQGPNEQYF.

The chain uses TRBV20-1 and TRBJ1-4; no clear D. The CDR3 covers 11 residues. V dropped 5 bases and J dropped 5 bases, with 6 bases sitting between them. Germline V gene data show CDR1 as DFQATT and CDR2 as SNEGSKA (reference sequence). CDR3 coding DNA: TGCAGTGCTTCCTTAAATGAAAAACTGTTTTTT. Translation gives CSASLNEKLFF.

The rearrangement links TRBV19 to TRBJ1-3; no definite D call. CDR1 and CDR2 (germline): LNHDA, SQIVND (reference sequence). The CDR3 contains 11 residues. Deletions cut 11 bases from V and 7 bases from J, with 12 bases between. The DNA of the CDR3 is TGTGCCGAGTCCGGGTGGAACACCATATATTTT. Translated, it gives CAESGWNTIYF.

This clone was seen a handful of times. The chain is built from TRBV7-9 and TRBJ1-1; TRBD1 might be the D (6 bases). The CDR3 has 13 amino acids. Germline V CDR1 and CDR2: SEHNR, FQNEAQ (reference sequence). V shed 7 bases and J shed 5 bases, with 14 bases lying between them. The CDR3 reads CASTRGGGTEAFF. The CDR3, as DNA: TGTGCCAGCACTCGAGGGGGGGGGACTGAAGCTTTCTTT.

V and J are TRBV30 and TRBJ2-2; D not certain. CDR3 length: 13 residues. Trimming took off 1 base at V and 2 bases at J, with 5 bases between the two ends. The germline gives CDR1 GTSNPN, CDR2 SVGIG (reference sequence). The CDR3 nucleotides read TGTGCCTGGAGTGCTGGCAACACCGGGGAGCTGTTTTTT. Protein product: CAWSAGNTGELFF.

This chain uses TRBV6-1 with TRBJ2-3, with TRBD2 matching over 7 bases. CDR1 is MNHNS, CDR2 SASEGT, per germline. There are 16 residues in the CDR3. The junction had 8 bases not matched to a gene; V was cut back by 5 bases and J by 0 bases. The CDR3: CASSKEGGISTDTQYF. In nucleotides, the CDR3 is TGTGCCAGCAGTAAAGAGGGAGGGATAAGCACAGATACGCAGTATTTT.

A single count supports this clone. CDR3: CASTYSEGDRDIYGYTF. CDR3 DNA sequence: TGCGCCAGCACCTACTCGGAGGGGGACAGAGATATCTATGGCTACACCTTC. This chain uses TRBV4-1 with TRBJ1-2; 7 bases are a match to TRBD1. CDR1 is MGHRA and CDR2 is YSYEKL in the germline V gene. V trimming: 7 bases; J trimming: 4 bases; junction bases outside the gene matches: 18. This CDR3 has 17 amino acids.

As DNA, the CDR3 is TGTGCCAGCAGCTTAGAGGCGTCAGGGGGCGGTGGCTACACCTTC. It specifies CASSLEASGGGGYTF. The chain links TRBV7-2 to TRBJ1-2; 8 bases are a match to TRBD1. The V gene end was trimmed by 1 base and the J gene end by 7 bases; junction bases not matched to a gene: 8. Germline-derived CDR1 and CDR2 are SGHTA and FQGNSA. The CDR3 covers 15 residues.

V usage is TRBV19 and J usage is TRBJ2-7, with 9 nucleotides matching TRBD1. CDR1 is LNHDA, CDR2 SQIVND, per germline (reference sequence). The trim removed 5 bases at V and 7 bases at J, leaving 15 bases unmatched. This CDR3 has 16 residues. CDR3 loop: CASSGGTGRVVSEQYF. The CDR3 DNA reads as TGTGCCAGTAGTGGCGGGACAGGGAGGGTGGTCTCTGAGCAGTACTTC. Supplemented by reference TRBV19 and TRBJ2-7, the full variable domain reads DGGITQSPKYLFRKEGQNVTLSCEQNLNHDAMYWYRQDPGQGLRLIYYSQIVNDFQKGDIAEGYSVSREKKESFPLTVTSAQKNPTAFYLCASSGGTGRVVSEQYFGPGTRLTVT.

This chain links TRBV5-1 with TRBJ2-4, with 7 positions matching TRBD1. V gave up 3 bases and J gave up 7 bases; unmatched junction bases: 10. This CDR3 comprises 15 residues. Germline CDR1 and CDR2: SGHRS and YFSETQ. CDR3 amino acids: CASSSIPGQMNIQYF. CDR3 DNA sequence: TGCGCCAGCAGCTCAATTCCGGGACAGATGAACATTCAGTACTTC.

This chain links TRBV9 with TRBJ1-1, with a possible D match to TRBD1 (6 bases). Germline loops: CDR1 SGDLS, CDR2 YYNGEE. The CDR3 totals 15 residues. Trimming took 3 bases from V and 1 from J, leaving 13 bases between them. CDR3 loop: CASSAYGTPNTEAFF. In nucleotides, the CDR3 is TGTGCCAGCAGCGCGTATGGGACACCGAACACTGAAGCTTTCTTT.

The chain combines TRBV15 with TRBJ1-4; D is uncertain. In germline, CDR1 is LNHNV, CDR2 YYDKDF (reference sequence). The V and J ends lost 0 bases and 7 bases respectively, with 12 bases between them. This CDR3 spans 15 amino acids. The CDR3 loop reads CATSREKLGSEKLFF. The CDR3 nucleotides are TGTGCCACCAGCAGAGAAAAACTAGGGAGTGAAAAACTGTTTTTT. Filled out from reference TRBV15 and TRBJ1-4, the complete variable domain reads DAMVIQNPRYQVTQFGKPVTLSCSQTLNHNVMYWYQQKSSQAPKLLFHYYDKDFNNEADTPDNFQSRRPNTSFCFLDIRSPGLGDTAMYLCATSREKLGSEKLFFGSGTQLSVL.

The V and J genes are TRBV7-9 and TRBJ2-1; D is possibly TRBD2 (5 bases). The germline CDR1 and CDR2 sequences are SEHNR and FQNEAQ (reference sequence). Trimming left V 4 bases short and J 8 bases short, with 9 bases between. CDR3 length: 12 amino acids. CDR3 sequence (DNA): TGTGCCAGCAGCTCTATCGGGGATGAGCAGTTCTTC. This translates into CASSSIGDEQFF.

The chain links TRBV18 to TRBJ1-1; 8 bases match TRBD1. Germline CDR1 and CDR2: KGHSH and LQKENI. The V segment lost 5 bases and the J segment 1 base; nucleotides outside the gene matches: 3. This CDR3 spans 14 amino acids. The CDR3 nucleotides are TGTGCCAGCTCAGGGGACAGGAGGAACACTGAAGCTTTCTTT. Translation: CASSGDRRNTEAFF.

J is TRBJ2-3 and V is TRBV29-1, with D maybe TRBD1 (6 bases). The germline gives CDR1 SQVTM, CDR2 ANQGSEA. The CDR3 runs to 13 residues. V dropped 3 bases and J dropped 2 bases, with 9 bases sitting between them. The CDR3 DNA sequence: TGCAGCGTTGACGAGGGGGTCACAGATACGCAGTATTTT. Amino acids: CSVDEGVTDTQYF.

The gene calls are TRBV4-1 and TRBJ2-1, with D tentatively TRBD2 (5 bases). The germline V gene has CDR1 MGHRA and CDR2 YSYEKL. This CDR3 is 15 amino acids long. V was cut by 0 bases and J by 5 bases, with 11 bases left in between. The CDR3 reads CASSQERLANNEQFF. In nucleotides, the CDR3 is TGCGCCAGCAGCCAAGAGCGGCTAGCAAACAATGAGCAGTTCTTC.

The chain uses TRBV11-2 and TRBJ2-1; D gene uncertain. CDR3 size: 12 residues. Trimming shortened V by 1 base and J by 10 bases, and 8 bases separated the two germline ends. Germline lookup yields CDR1 SGHAT and CDR2 FQNNGV. This CDR3 reads CASSLGSQEQFF. The CDR3 DNA reads TGTGCCAGCAGCTTAGGGTCTCAGGAGCAGTTCTTC.